Shown below are 16 T cell receptor beta chains from a single sample sequenced in a study of cytomegalovirus exposure and HLA in healthy donors. The PCR contained 60 Vbeta and 13 Jbeta primers. Here immunoSEQ multiplex PCR was the method, and the copy in TCRdb shows in-frame clones only, minus some. The sample comprises fewer than 250,000 clones, about 81% of which are singletons, and around 6% rests with the top ten. Sequencing input: PBMCs. These receptors came from a middle-aged man in good health and CMV-seropositive.

The V gene is TRBV29-1, the J gene TRBJ1-2; TRBD1 agrees at 8 bases. CDR3 length equals 13 residues. Trimming cost V 5 bases and J 3 bases; bases outside gene matches: 5. The germline gives CDR1 SQVTM, CDR2 ANQGSEA. The CDR3 sequence is CSVTGGPDYGYTF. CDR3 nucleotide sequence: TGCAGCGTTACAGGGGGGCCCGACTATGGCTACACCTTC.

Only a few counts were recorded for this clone. The rearrangement uses TRBV19 and TRBJ2-4; 7 positions agree with TRBD1. The V gene's germline CDR1 is LNHDA and CDR2 SQIVND (reference sequence). The CDR3 is 13 residues long. The V and J ends lost 4 bases and 16 bases, in that order; junction bases with no gene match: 13. This CDR3 is CASSTVRGRKIYF. The CDR3 region has the DNA TGTGCCAGTAGTACGGTGAGGGGGCGAAAAATATACTTC.

The genes are TRBV21-1 and TRBJ1-2; the table names TRBD1, a call not compared with the DNA. TRBV21-1 represents a pseudogene. This CDR3 has 13 residues. CDR3: CASSKGRGSGYTF. The CDR3, as DNA: TGTGCCAGCAGCAAGGGCAGGGGGTCTGGCTACACCTTC.

This clone came up once. J is TRBJ2-1 and V is TRBV18, with 8 bases fitting TRBD2. J lost 3 bases, V lost 4 bases, and 2 bases had no gene match. The CDR3 loop spans 14 amino acids. CDR1 is KGHSH and CDR2 is LQKENI in the germline V gene. The CDR3 region has the DNA TGTGCCAGCTCACTACTAGCGGTCTACAATGAGCAGTTCTTC. It yields the protein CASSLLAVYNEQFF.

Only a few counts were recorded for this clone. This sequence joins TRBV6-1 and TRBJ2-2, with TRBD1 matching over 8 bases. The CDR3 has 15 residues. Trimming removed 5 bases from V and 4 bases from J; junction bases left unmatched: 6. The germline V gene has CDR1 MNHNS and CDR2 SASEGT. The CDR3 spells CASSTRDRPTGELFF. The CDR3 DNA is TGTGCCAGCAGTACACGGGACAGGCCCACCGGGGAGCTGTTTTTT.

V usage is TRBV19 and J usage is TRBJ1-1; 10 bases map to TRBD1. V was pared by 7 bases and J by 3 bases, with 5 bases of the junction left unmatched. The CDR3 totals 14 residues. Germline V gene lookup returns CDR1 LNHDA and CDR2 SQIVND (reference sequence). CDR3 loop: CASNVGQGYTEAFF. CDR3 nucleotide sequence: TGTGCCAGTAACGTGGGACAGGGGTACACTGAAGCTTTCTTT.

The rearrangement links TRBV7-2 to TRBJ2-7, with 10 bases identical to TRBD2. Losses at the gene ends were 3 bases for V and 2 bases for J; bases not matched to a gene: 1. This CDR3 is built from 14 residues. In germline, CDR1 is SGHTA, CDR2 FQGNSA. In DNA, the CDR3 is TGTGCCAGCAGCTTTACTAGCGGGACCTACGAGCAGTACTTC. This codes for CASSFTSGTYEQYF.

The chain couples TRBV7-8 to TRBJ2-2; 7 bases fit TRBD2. There are 16 residues in the CDR3. CDR1 and CDR2 (germline): SGHVS, FQNEAQ. The V segment lost 0 bases and the J segment 4 bases; nucleotides outside the gene matches: 5. CDR3 sequence (DNA): TGTGCCAGCAGCTTAGCGCGGTGGGGGGGCACCGGGGAGCTGTTTTTT. Translating it yields CASSLARWGGTGELFF.

The V call is TRBV11-2, the J call TRBJ2-3; D may be TRBD2 (6 bases). Trimming left V 7 bases short and J 2 bases short, with 22 bases between. The CDR3 length is 17 residues. CDR1 is SGHAT, CDR2 FQNNGV, per germline. DNA of the CDR3: TGTGCCAGCACCCTCGGGGGTAGCGGCCTTATCACAGATACGCAGTATTTT. Encoded protein: CASTLGGSGLITDTQYF.

This clone was counted only a few times. V and J are TRBV27 and TRBJ1-1; 7 positions match TRBD1. Unmatched junction bases numbered 1, after V lost 2 bases and J lost 7 bases. CDR1 and CDR2 (germline): MNHEY, SMNVEV (reference sequence). CDR3 size: 12 residues. This CDR3 is CASSLRTGEAFF. In DNA, the CDR3 is TGTGCCAGCAGTTTAAGGACAGGTGAAGCTTTCTTT.

This rearrangement joins TRBV6-1 to TRBJ2-7; D is perhaps TRBD1 (6 bases). Germline lookup yields CDR1 MNHNS and CDR2 SASEGT. Between the trimmed V and J ends, which lost 4 bases and 2 bases, there was a span of 9 bases. CDR3 length: 13 residues. The CDR3 sequence is CASSVQGTYEQYV. The CDR3 DNA follows: TGTGCCAGCAGTGTACAGGGTACCTACGAGCAGTACGTC.

J is TRBJ2-7 and V is TRBV6-6; a weak D match, TRBD2 (6 bases). With 3 bases removed from V and 4 bases from J, the gap between germline ends came to 10 bases. The CDR3 length is 13 residues. Germline V lookup: CDR1 MNHNY, CDR2 SVGAGI (reference sequence). CDR3 in amino acids: CASSYKEGYEQYV. CDR3 DNA sequence: TGTGCCAGCAGTTATAAGGAGGGGTACGAGCAGTACGTC.

The V and J genes are TRBV6-6 and TRBJ2-1; maybe TRBD2 (6 bases). The CDR3 length is 15 residues. Trimming cost V 2 bases and J 2 bases, with 10 bases left between them. Germline V lookup: CDR1 MNHNY, CDR2 SVGAGI (reference sequence). CDR3 sequence (DNA): TGTGCCAGCAGTTACGGAGGGACTCCCTACAATGAGCAGTTCTTC. Its translation is CASSYGGTPYNEQFF.

The J gene is TRBJ2-7, the V gene TRBV6-1; TRBD2 agrees at 13 bases. The V segment lost 5 bases and the J segment 0 bases; nucleotides outside the gene matches: 1. This CDR3 is built from 15 residues. Germline loops: CDR1 MNHNS, CDR2 SASEGT. This CDR3 is CASSRTSGSSYEQYV. The CDR3 DNA follows: TGTGCCAGCAGTAGGACTAGCGGGAGCTCCTACGAGCAGTACGTC.

Here the CDR3 reads CAWKLRTDNEKLFF. As DNA, the CDR3 is TGTGCCTGGAAATTACGAACAGATAATGAAAAACTGTTTTTT. The chain combines TRBV30 with TRBJ1-4; D gene uncertain. V was pared by 4 bases and J by 4 bases, with 13 bases between. Germline CDR1 GTSNPN, CDR2 SVGIG (reference sequence). The CDR3 is made up of 14 amino acids.

This sequence joins TRBV12-5 and TRBJ2-2; D possibly corresponds to TRBD2 (6 bases). This CDR3 comprises 14 residues. Germline CDR1 and CDR2: LGHNT and FRNRAP. V was pared by 2 bases and J by 5 bases, with 9 bases between. DNA of the CDR3: TGTGCTAGTGGTTTGACCGGGAGAACCGGGGAGCTGTTTTTT. This encodes CASGLTGRTGELFF.